The rows below give T cell receptor beta chains drawn from one sample of a study of PD-1 blockade in mismatch repair-deficient tumors. This table comes from immunoSEQ multiplex PCR, and its TCRdb copy is limited to in-frame clones, with some not included. The profile shows about 100,000 clones, 65% to 85% of them singletons. This sample comprised peripheral blood, obtained approximately 36 weeks after starting pembrolizumab. These receptors were taken from an adult with mismatch repair-deficient cancer. CDR3s include the opening cysteine and the closing phenylalanine or tryptophan. A D gene is named only where the DNA matches it firmly. Where a row states a size, it is once, few, many or the class of an expanded clone; other rows omit it.

d_call: TRBD2
v_call: TRBV9
j_call: TRBJ2-7
clone_size: -
cdr3_nt: TGTGCCAGCAGTGGGATGGCTAGCGGGTCTTACGAGCAGTACTTC
cdr3_aa: CASSGMASGSYEQYF

d_call: -
v_call: TRBV19
j_call: TRBJ2-7
clone_size: few
cdr3_nt: TGTGCCAGTAGTATAGACGACTACGAGCAGTACTTC
cdr3_aa: CASSIDDYEQYF

d_call: -
v_call: TRBV4-3
j_call: TRBJ2-3
clone_size: -
cdr3_nt: TGCGCCACCGGGCGCACAGATACGCAGTATTTT
cdr3_aa: CATGRTDTQYF

d_call: -
v_call: TRBV6-1
j_call: TRBJ1-2
clone_size: -
cdr3_nt: TGTGCCAGCAGTGAAGCGATGGCCCGCTTGAGGAACTATGGCTACACCTTC
cdr3_aa: CASSEAMARLRNYGYTF

d_call: -
v_call: TRBV9
j_call: TRBJ1-3
clone_size: -
cdr3_nt: TGTGCCAGCAGCGTAGGGTCGGGATCTGGAAACACCATATATTTT
cdr3_aa: CASSVGSGSGNTIYF

d_call: -
v_call: TRBV4-2
j_call: TRBJ1-1
clone_size: once
cdr3_nt: TGTGCCAGCAGCCAAGGCCTCGGGGGGGCGAACACTGAAGCTTTCTTT
cdr3_aa: CASSQGLGGANTEAFF

d_call: -
v_call: TRBV18
j_call: TRBJ2-7
clone_size: -
cdr3_nt: TGTGCCAGCTCACCACCGAATTTTCAGGGCGAGCAGTACTTC
cdr3_aa: CASSPPNFQGEQYF

d_call: -
v_call: TRBV19
j_call: TRBJ2-7
clone_size: few
cdr3_nt: TGTGCCAGTAGTGGAACCCTAGACTACGAGCAGTACTTC
cdr3_aa: CASSGTLDYEQYF

d_call: -
v_call: TRBV18
j_call: TRBJ2-7
clone_size: -
cdr3_nt: TGTGCCAGCTCAGAAGAGAGGAGCTACGAGCAGTACTTC
cdr3_aa: CASSEERSYEQYF

d_call: -
v_call: TRBV6-5
j_call: TRBJ2-2
clone_size: -
cdr3_nt: TGTGCCAGCAGTTACAGGGGCTTGAACACCGGGGAGCTGTTTTTT
cdr3_aa: CASSYRGLNTGELFF

d_call: TRBD1
v_call: TRBV15
j_call: TRBJ1-3
clone_size: -
cdr3_nt: TGTGCCACCAGCAGAGATTACGGTACAGGGGGCTCTGGAAACACCATATATTTT
cdr3_aa: CATSRDYGTGGSGNTIYF

d_call: -
v_call: TRBV6-5
j_call: TRBJ2-2
clone_size: -
cdr3_nt: TGTGCCAGCAGTTCCCTACCCAACACCGGGGAGCTGTTTTTT
cdr3_aa: CASSSLPNTGELFF

d_call: -
v_call: TRBV19
j_call: TRBJ1-2
clone_size: -
cdr3_nt: TGTGCCAGTAGTAACCCCCGGGCAGTGACCTATGGCTACACCTTC
cdr3_aa: CASSNPRAVTYGYTF

d_call: -
v_call: TRBV11-2
j_call: TRBJ1-5
clone_size: few
cdr3_nt: TGTGCCAGCAGCCGTGGGGGCGCCGGTCAGCCCCAGCATTTT
cdr3_aa: CASSRGGAGQPQHF

d_call: TRBD2
v_call: TRBV27
j_call: TRBJ2-7
clone_size: -
cdr3_nt: TGTGCCAGCAATCCGGGGACTAGCGCGTACGAGCAGTACTTC
cdr3_aa: CASNPGTSAYEQYF

d_call: -
v_call: TRBV7-9
j_call: TRBJ2-1
clone_size: -
cdr3_nt: TGTGCAAGCAGCTTAGTGGACAATGAGCAGTTCTTC
cdr3_aa: CASSLVDNEQFF

d_call: -
v_call: TRBV11-3
j_call: TRBJ2-1
clone_size: -
cdr3_nt: TGTGCCAGCAGCTTAGATCACAGGGATGAGCAGTTCTTC
cdr3_aa: CASSLDHRDEQFF

d_call: TRBD1
v_call: TRBV9
j_call: TRBJ2-2
clone_size: few
cdr3_nt: TGTGCCAGCAGCGTACAGACATCAGGGGGTACCGGGGAGCTGTTTTTT
cdr3_aa: CASSVQTSGGTGELFF

d_call: -
v_call: TRBV9
j_call: TRBJ2-1
clone_size: few
cdr3_nt: TGTGCCAGCAGCGTAGAACTGTCGAGGTTCGAGGAGCAGTTCTTC
cdr3_aa: CASSVELSRFEEQFF

d_call: -
v_call: TRBV14
j_call: TRBJ1-1
clone_size: -
cdr3_nt: TGTGCCAGCAGCCAACTGGGGGGTCACACTGAAGCTTTCTTT
cdr3_aa: CASSQLGGHTEAFF

d_call: -
v_call: TRBV27
j_call: TRBJ1-5
clone_size: -
cdr3_nt: TGTGCCAGCAGTCCCCGGGGCAAAGATCAGCCCCAGCATTTT
cdr3_aa: CASSPRGKDQPQHF

d_call: -
v_call: TRBV7-9
j_call: TRBJ2-3
clone_size: -
cdr3_nt: TGTGCCAGCAGCCGGGATTATACGCAGTATTTT
cdr3_aa: CASSRDYTQYF

d_call: TRBD1
v_call: TRBV7-9
j_call: TRBJ1-2
clone_size: few
cdr3_nt: TGTGCCAGCAGCGGGGGACAGCCTACTAACGGTGGCTACACCTTC
cdr3_aa: CASSGGQPTNGGYTF

d_call: -
v_call: TRBV29-1
j_call: TRBJ1-1
clone_size: -
cdr3_nt: TGCAGCGTGGACGTCGGGGCCCCCGACACTGAAGCTTTCTTT
cdr3_aa: CSVDVGAPDTEAFF

d_call: TRBD2
v_call: TRBV6-1
j_call: TRBJ2-2
clone_size: few
cdr3_nt: TGTGCCAGCAGTGCCAACCTGGGACTAGCGGGAGTTGGGAAAACCGGGGAGCTGTTTTTT
cdr3_aa: CASSANLGLAGVGKTGELFF

d_call: -
v_call: TRBV5-4
j_call: TRBJ1-5
clone_size: -
cdr3_nt: TGTGCCAGCAGCCTCGGCCCGGGAAATCAGCCCCAGCATTTT
cdr3_aa: CASSLGPGNQPQHF

d_call: TRBD1
v_call: TRBV5-6
j_call: TRBJ2-1
clone_size: -
cdr3_nt: TGTGCCAGCAGCTTGTTTCGGGACAGGTACAATGAGCAGTTCTTC
cdr3_aa: CASSLFRDRYNEQFF

d_call: TRBD2
v_call: TRBV6-1
j_call: TRBJ2-2
clone_size: -
cdr3_nt: TGTGCCAGCAGTGAGATACTGAGCGGGAGTAGAGGGGAGCTGTTTTTT
cdr3_aa: CASSEILSGSRGELFF

d_call: -
v_call: TRBV30
j_call: TRBJ1-4
clone_size: -
cdr3_nt: TGTGCCTGGAGTGGGGGGCTTAATGAAAAACTGTTTTTT
cdr3_aa: CAWSGGLNEKLFF

d_call: -
v_call: TRBV6-1
j_call: TRBJ2-2
clone_size: few
cdr3_nt: TGTGCCAGCAGTGACAGGCGGAGGGAGCTGTTTTTT
cdr3_aa: CASSDRRRELFF

d_call: -
v_call: TRBV13
j_call: TRBJ2-7
clone_size: -
cdr3_nt: TGTGCCAGCAGCTTAGGCCTCGGCTACGAGCAGTACTTC
cdr3_aa: CASSLGLGYEQYF

d_call: -
v_call: TRBV29-1
j_call: TRBJ2-3
clone_size: -
cdr3_nt: TGCAGCGTTGAGGGCAGGGGTTTCACAGATACGCAGTATTTT
cdr3_aa: CSVEGRGFTDTQYF

d_call: -
v_call: TRBV30
j_call: TRBJ2-3
clone_size: -
cdr3_nt: TGTGCCTGGAGTGTATCTCTTTCCACAGATACGCAGTATTTT
cdr3_aa: CAWSVSLSTDTQYF

d_call: -
v_call: TRBV30
j_call: TRBJ1-3
clone_size: few
cdr3_nt: TGTGCCTGGAGTGTTAGCTCTGGAAACACCATATATTTT
cdr3_aa: CAWSVSSGNTIYF

d_call: -
v_call: TRBV30
j_call: TRBJ2-7
clone_size: -
cdr3_nt: TGTGCCTGGAGTCGTCCGTATACCTACGAGCAGTACTTC
cdr3_aa: CAWSRPYTYEQYF

d_call: TRBD1
v_call: TRBV30
j_call: TRBJ1-1
clone_size: -
cdr3_nt: TGTGCCTGCCGGGGGGACAGCCGGCGCACTGAAGCTTTCTTT
cdr3_aa: CACRGDSRRTEAFF

d_call: -
v_call: TRBV6-6
j_call: TRBJ2-7
clone_size: -
cdr3_nt: TGTGCCAGCAGTTACTCTAGCTACGAGCAGTACTTC
cdr3_aa: CASSYSSYEQYF

d_call: TRBD2
v_call: TRBV6-1
j_call: TRBJ2-1
clone_size: -
cdr3_nt: TGTGCCAGCAGTGAAGGCGGGAGGGCGTACAATGAGCAGTTCTTC
cdr3_aa: CASSEGGRAYNEQFF

d_call: -
v_call: TRBV28
j_call: TRBJ2-7
clone_size: few
cdr3_nt: TGTGCCAGCAGTTTCTTGAGAGGTGGCGAGCAGTACTTC
cdr3_aa: CASSFLRGGEQYF